This T cell receptor (beta chain) is drawn from a study of blood T cell repertoires in COVID-19. The wider study: Samples taken during acute and convalescent COVID-19 were collected in the United States, Italy and Spain.

TCRdb's table, derived via immunoSEQ multiplex PCR, lists solely in-frame clones and lacks some. The sample shows around 180,000 clones, around 89% of them seen only once. The germline V and J ends were trimmed by 7 bases and 8 bases, with 11 bases remaining between them. The CDR3 runs 12 residues. The chain joins TRBV12-3 or TRBV12-4 to TRBJ1-4; D unclear. This receptor was obtained from a man in his 60s with acute or convalescent COVID-19. Sequencing was performed on peripheral blood. CDR3 residues: CASTFGREKLFF. The CDR3 bases are TGTGCCAGCACCTTTGGGAGAGAAAAACTGTTTTTT.